The rows below give T cell receptor beta chains drawn from one sample of a study of beta chain features in type 1 diabetes. Assay used: immunoSEQ multiplex PCR; TCRdb lists only in-frame clones, some missing. Here the sample spans 900,000 or so clones, roughly 15% being singletons. The sequencing sample was made of naive CD4+ T cells from blood. The receptors derive from a woman aged 18-35 years in good health. Both conserved end residues are part of each CDR3. Each record gives: clone size, J gene, D gene, V gene, CDR3 protein, CDR3 DNA. The D gene is left open where the match is weak. Some rows mark clone size as missing; the rest say once, few, many or name a class of expanded clone.

.,TRBJ2-3,.,TRBV5-1,CASSFPTDTTDTQYF,TGCGCCAGCAGCTTTCCAACGGACACCACAGATACGCAGTATTTT
few,TRBJ2-6,TRBD1,TRBV4-1,CASRNPGQRVSGANVLTF,TGCGCCAGCAGAAACCCGGGACAGAGGGTCTCTGGGGCCAACGTCCTGACTTTC
.,TRBJ2-7,.,TRBV5-1,CASSSATGLQNF,TGCGCCAGCAGCTCGGCAACAGGTCTACAGAACTTC
.,TRBJ2-1,.,TRBV7-6,CASSLEPGRGLEQFF,TGTGCCAGCAGCTTAGAACCGGGCAGGGGACTTGAGCAGTTCTTC
.,TRBJ2-5,.,TRBV9,CASSEAPGPIETQYF,TGTGCCAGCAGCGAAGCACCAGGTCCAATAGAGACCCAGTACTTC
.,TRBJ2-5,.,TRBV27,CASSLERGGRGETQYF,TGTGCCAGCAGTTTGGAGCGAGGGGGGAGGGGAGAGACCCAGTACTTC
.,TRBJ1-4,.,TRBV27,CASSLESKRNQKLFF,TGTGCCAGCAGTTTGGAATCCAAGCGCAACCAAAAACTGTTTTTT
.,TRBJ2-5,TRBD2,TRBV29-1,CSVEVLGLGLAGDQETQYF,TGCAGCGTTGAAGTTTTAGGCCTAGGACTAGCGGGGGACCAAGAGACCCAGTACTTC
.,TRBJ1-6,TRBD1,TRBV28,CASSGTGEGSPLHF,TGTGCCAGCAGTGGGACAGGGGAGGGCTCACCCCTCCACTTT
.,TRBJ2-2,TRBD2,TRBV11-2,CASEVLGGRRNTGELFF,TGTGCCAGCGAAGTATTAGGCGGGAGGCGAAACACCGGGGAGCTGTTTTTT
few,TRBJ2-1,.,TRBV6-5,CASSRTGNNEQFF,TGTGCCAGCAGTAGGACTGGGAACAATGAGCAGTTCTTC
.,TRBJ2-7,TRBD1,TRBV20-1,CSARQGQEQYF,TGCAGTGCTAGGCAGGGACAGGAGCAGTACTTC
few,TRBJ2-1,TRBD2,TRBV29-1,CSVKNTGTKEQFF,TGCAGCGTGAAAAACACCGGGACTAAAGAGCAGTTCTTC
.,TRBJ2-1,.,TRBV14,CASSQVGGIVYNEQFF,TGTGCCAGCAGCCAAGTTGGCGGGATCGTGTACAATGAGCAGTTCTTC
few,TRBJ1-5,.,TRBV10-3,CAISESEQSNQPQHF,TGTGCCATCAGTGAGTCGGAGCAGAGCAATCAGCCCCAGCATTTT
.,TRBJ2-7,.,TRBV9,CASTPSGISSYEQYF,TGTGCCAGCACCCCCAGCGGAATAAGCTCCTACGAGCAGTACTTC
.,TRBJ1-5,TRBD1,TRBV6-1,CASSGTTGEPQHF,TGTGCCAGCAGTGGAACTACAGGGGAGCCCCAGCATTTT
few,TRBJ1-2,TRBD1,TRBV5-1,CASSLERGHNYGYTF,TGCGCCAGCAGCTTGGAAAGGGGGCATAACTATGGCTACACCTTC
.,TRBJ2-7,.,TRBV7-2,CASSRRGSSSYEQYF,TGTGCCAGCAGCCGTAGGGGGTCGAGCTCCTACGAGCAGTACTTC
few,TRBJ2-5,TRBD2,TRBV28,CATGLAGVLQETQYF,TGTGCCACCGGACTAGCGGGAGTCCTCCAAGAGACCCAGTACTTC
few,TRBJ2-7,TRBD2,TRBV7-2,CASSLAGAGGAYEQYF,TGTGCCAGCAGCTTAGCGGGAGCGGGAGGCGCCTACGAGCAGTACTTC
.,TRBJ2-7,.,TRBV19,CASSPRRDYEQYF,TGTGCCAGTAGCCCCCGCCGGGACTACGAGCAGTACTTC
.,TRBJ1-1,.,TRBV10-3,CAISDGGRNTEAFF,TGTGCCATCAGTGATGGGGGTCGGAACACTGAAGCTTTCTTT